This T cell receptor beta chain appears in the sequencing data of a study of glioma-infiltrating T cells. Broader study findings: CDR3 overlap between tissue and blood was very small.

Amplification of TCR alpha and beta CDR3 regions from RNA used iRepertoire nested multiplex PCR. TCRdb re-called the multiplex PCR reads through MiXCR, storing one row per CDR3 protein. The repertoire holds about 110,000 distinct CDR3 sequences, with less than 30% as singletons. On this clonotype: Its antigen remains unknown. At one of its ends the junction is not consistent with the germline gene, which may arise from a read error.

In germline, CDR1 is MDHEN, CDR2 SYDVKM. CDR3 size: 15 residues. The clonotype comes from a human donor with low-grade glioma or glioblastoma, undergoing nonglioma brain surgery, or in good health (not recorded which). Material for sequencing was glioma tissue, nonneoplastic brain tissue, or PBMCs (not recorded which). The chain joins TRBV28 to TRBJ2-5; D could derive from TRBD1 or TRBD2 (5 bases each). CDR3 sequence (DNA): TGTGCCAGCAGTTTAGGGGACCTGGTTGTAGAGATCCAGTACTTC. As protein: CASSLGDLVVEIQYF. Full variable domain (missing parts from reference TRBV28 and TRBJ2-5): DVKVTQSSRYLVKRTGEKVFLECVQDMDHENMFWYRQDPGLGLRLIYFSYDVKMKEKGDIPEGYSVSREKKERFSLILESASTNQTSMYLCASSLGDLVVEIQYFGPGTRLLVL.